This note documents a single T cell receptor (beta chain) sequence. The target antigen is unknown. These data originate in a study of T cells expressing NK-cell markers. Study information: Among eight sequenced donors, seven carried HCMV seropositivity while one was seronegative. General observations from the study: The study found these clonotypes also leading the CD3+CD56-NKG2C+ fraction in a few donors.

Generation of TCR beta cDNA was performed by 5'RACE template switching incorporating UMIs. Following a re-call of the 5' RACE reads, TCRdb has one entry per CDR3 protein and lacks DNA. The sample table sets out about 380,000 distinct CDR3 sequences. The length of the CDR3 is 13 residues. From germline, CDR1 is SGHRS and CDR2 YFSETQ. The receptor's source is a man aged 18-70 years in good health. V is TRBV5-1 and J is TRBJ1-6. The sample taken for sequencing was blood T cells: a sorted CD56 or NKG2C T cell subset, CD4+ or CD8+ T cells, or bulk PBMC T cells (not recorded which). CDR3 residues: CASSLVTDSPLHF.